This note documents a single T cell receptor beta chain sequence. What this receptor recognizes is not known. Base quality data are lacking; no much larger clone is found one base away. CDR1 is given as DFQATT and CDR2 as SNEGSKA, both from the germline V gene (reference sequence). Ends trimmed: V by 1 base, J by 2 bases; bases unmatched to a gene: 4. Spanning cysteine to phenylalanine, the CDR3 consists of 14 amino acids. Of all the DNA, just the CDR3 is kept, 42 bases in frame from base 1. The intended sense of this specimen's treatment or condition label: in vitro stimulation with specific CMV peptide epitopes to enrich CMV-specific T cells. This specimen comes from a study of T cell repertoires in cytomegalovirus infection (dated by TCRdb to the late 2010s). Study-level background: Recently identified HLA-C-restricted CMV epitopes, whose presentation resists viral immunomodulation, were targeted by peptide stimulations together with well-studied HLA-B-restricted epitopes. The HLA type of each donor mattered for the analysis, because public TCR beta signatures pointed to carriage of CMV infection along with the matching HLA type. What the research found in general, with its limitations: In both this cohort and an independent approximately 370-donor cohort, the cumulative frequency of public TCR beta family members distinguished carriers of CMV infection plus the relevant HLA type. In the ex vivo response, HLA-C-restricted CMV-specific TCR beta clonotypes were dominant, and in two of eight donors the single most frequent clonotype came from this HLA-C-restricted group.

The sample was run on an Illumina HiSeq 1500. Using fastp trimming at Q25 and MiXCR clonotype assembly, TCRdb reanalyzed the public sequencing data and kept in-frame beta chains. Under each unique CDR3 protein, matching rows form one entry showing the most common genes and DNA. The sample includes around 120,000 distinct CDR3 sequences, with roughly 40% observed a single time. Roughly 74% of the sample comes from the top ten. The TCR was taken from a human donor in good health (CMV status not recorded). Some clones in this sample may be carry-over from other donors' samples. The sequencing here drew on CD8+ T cells from cultured PBMCs, taken from culture after CMV antigen stimulation. The sequence links TRBV20-1 to TRBJ1-2; TRBD1 fits 7 bases in the junction. The CDR3 amino acid sequence is: CSARGGDRNYGYTF. At the DNA level, the sequence is TGCAGTGCTAGAGGAGGGGACAGAAACTATGGCTACACCTTC.